What follows is one T cell receptor beta chain and its context. The antigen it recognizes is unknown. The input lacks base qualities; no much larger clone sits a single base away. The sample comes from a study of Ad26.COV2.S vaccination and SARS-CoV-2 variants (dated by TCRdb to the early 2020s). Some background on the complete study: Donors in the vaccine arm were drawn from COV1001, a multicentre, randomized, double-blind, placebo-controlled phase I-IIa trial testing Ad26.COV2.S in healthy adults. Ad26.COV2.S was administered intramuscularly at 5 x 10^10 or 1 x 10^11 viral particles, either as a single shot or as two shots given 56 days apart. Sequencing of the TCRbeta repertoire served to evaluate the specificity and breadth of SARS-CoV-2-reactive T cell receptors following Ad26.COV2.S vaccination. A total of roughly 30 samples were included in the TCR-sequenced set, comprising approximately 20 Ad26.COV2.S vaccine recipients, 5 placebo recipients and 8 SARS-CoV-2 convalescent individuals. Participants in the trial were split at random into five groups of five each, receiving low-dose or high-dose Ad26.COV2.S once or twice, or else placebo on both occasions. Blinding of investigators to trial group allocation was maintained during experiments and outcome assessment. The paper as a whole reports these results and caveats: Ad26.COV2.S recipients had higher spike-specific TCR breadth than placebo recipients (P = 0.0014). The study was not powered to compare responses between vaccine doses or regimens. The authors noted that total T cell responses may have been underestimated by the TCR breadth and depth analyses. Non-spike TCR breadth was comparable between vaccine and placebo recipients, consistent with the vaccine containing only spike. After vaccination, spike-specific CD8+ and CD4+ T cell responses were reported to show substantial breadth.

The immunoSEQ Assay was the method used to sequence TCRbeta CDR3 regions. After extraction, genomic DNA underwent amplification by bias-controlled multiplex PCR, followed by high-throughput sequencing. From the authors' description of their analysis: Collapsing and filtering of sequences were performed to quantify the absolute abundance of each unique TCRbeta CDR3 region. Usable DNA was measured by amplifying reference genes present in all nucleated cells, and TCRbeta template counts were normalized to that usable DNA to estimate T cell fraction. Repertoire TCRs were annotated as SARS-CoV-2-specific by exact matching of V gene, CDR3 amino acid sequence and J gene to a known reactive TCR set. The reference SARS-CoV-2 TCR set came from MIRA and was filtered for enrichment in COVID-19-positive ImmuneCODE repertoires, removing public or cross-reactive TCRs. Using the MIRA antigens, annotated TCRs were further analysed by specific ORF or by position within an ORF. Depth was the summed frequency of annotated unique rearrangements, while breadth was defined as annotated unique rearrangements over total unique productive rearrangements. Two-sided Wilcoxon rank-sum tests were used to compare TCR breadth between groups. TCRdb provides this immuneACCESS table in a form limited to in-frame rearrangements. Some clones are lacking; in checked studies, under half of them reflect an unresolved V gene, and why the rest are absent is not known. That table supplies the V and J calls and clone size; D and trimming were determined from the DNA. The sample table lists 350,000 to 600,000 clones, approximately 90% of them with a count of one. The ten largest clones represent 1.7% of the sample.

The CDR3, from cysteine to phenylalanine, totals 14 residues. The read is trimmed to its CDR3 DNA, 42 bases read in frame from base 1. Clipping removes 10 bases from V and 5 bases from J, with 8 as the unmatched junction base count. According to the germline V gene, CDR1 reads ENHRY and CDR2 reads SYGVKD. The treatment or condition label of this sample denotes: about 20 received Ad26.COV2.S at low or high dose, single or two shots; several received placebo; per-sample allocation not given. For vaccine and placebo recipients, repertoires were sequenced using samples collected on day 63 after the first injection. Between 29 July and 7 August 2020, Cohort 1b enrolled some 25 adults aged 18-55 years at one site in Boston, USA. Ad26.COV2.S was a replication-incompetent adenovirus type 26 vector expressing a prefusion-stabilized SARS-CoV-2 spike protein from the original Wuhan strain.

The clonotype was recovered from a person aged 18-65 years who received the Ad26.COV2.S COVID-19 vaccine or a placebo. The source was peripheral blood, collected in a trial of Ad26.COV2.S vaccine versus placebo. This receptor chain uses TRBV10-3 and TRBJ2-2; 9 bases in between match TRBD1. The CDR3 in this case is CATRGTGRTGELFF. The DNA is TGTGCCACCAGGGGGACAGGGAGGACCGGGGAGCTGTTTTTT.